This T cell receptor beta chain was retrieved from a study of identical twins. V shed 5 bases, J shed 0 bases, and the junction held 12 bases outside the gene matches. Germline V lookup: CDR1 WNHNN, CDR2 SYGVQD (reference sequence). The CDR3 length is 19 residues. With template switching, a universal primer site was added, and the cDNA carried unique molecular identifiers. TCRdb called the 5' RACE reads again in MiXCR, with one record for every CDR3 protein. The data show roughly 490,000 distinct CDR3 sequences, about 13% seen once. These data also formed part of another study, on yellow fever vaccine responses in identical twins.

The TCR sequence derives from a young woman in good health. The chain is built from TRBV10-1 and TRBJ2-7; 14 nucleotides agree with TRBD2. Input material: CD4+ T cells sorted from blood. For the CDR3, the DNA is TGCGCCAGCAGTCAGCCGGGACTAGCGGGAGTCGGGGACTCCTACGAGCAGTACTTC. Amino acids: CASSQPGLAGVGDSYEQYF.